A single sample is the source of the 21 T cell receptor beta chains below, sequenced in a study of early T cells in non-severe SARS-CoV-2 infection. Using its own MiXCR run on the 5' RACE reads, TCRdb lists one record per CDR3 protein. The top ten clones hold about 5.5% of a sample with about 40,000 distinct CDR3 sequences, less than 6.5% of them seen once. Specimen: whole blood, collected at baseline. Receptors originate from an adult who was a healthcare worker with PCR-confirmed SARS-CoV-2 infection or an uninfected control (not recorded which).

This clonotype has at least ten counts. The chain links TRBV11-2 to TRBJ2-7, with D tentatively TRBD2 (5 bases). Germline CDR1 reads SGHAT; CDR2 reads FQNNGV. This CDR3 region has 13 residues. Trimming cost V 5 bases and J 12 bases, with 20 bases left between them. This CDR3 is CASSTAVRAEGYF. The DNA of the CDR3 is TGTGCCAGCAGCACAGCGGTTCGGGCAGAGGGGTACTTC.

This clonotype has a count of ten or more. The chain uses TRBV28 and TRBJ2-1; 7 nucleotides agree with TRBD2. The CDR3 totals 16 residues. Trimming removed 6 bases from V and 4 bases from J; junction bases left unmatched: 12. In germline, CDR1 is MDHEN, CDR2 SYDVKM. The CDR3 DNA follows: TGTGCCAGCAGCCCAGGACTAGTCCGGAGGTACAATGAGCAGTTCTTC. This translates into CASSPGLVRRYNEQFF.

In its sample, this clonotype was seen many times. The genes are TRBV6-5 and TRBJ1-1; 10 positions match TRBD1. After removal of 7 bases from V and 2 bases from J, the junction contained 10 bases not matched to a gene. Germline CDR1 reads MNHEY; CDR2 reads SVGAGI. This CDR3 spans 16 amino acids. CDR3 residues: CASIGDRGLDNTEAFF. The DNA for the CDR3 is TGTGCCAGCATCGGAGACAGGGGGCTTGATAACACTGAAGCTTTCTTT.

This clonotype was counted between two and nine times. This chain links TRBV28 with TRBJ1-5, with D possibly being TRBD1 (5 bases). Looked up from germline, CDR1 is MDHEN and CDR2 is SYDVKM. CDR3 length: 14 residues. V shed 4 bases and J shed 5 bases, with 12 bases lying between them. CDR3 amino acids: CASSSRQTYQPQHF. In DNA, the CDR3 is TGTGCCAGCAGTTCCCGACAGACCTATCAGCCCCAGCATTTT.

This clonotype was seen many times. The genes are TRBV19 and TRBJ1-4; the D is unclear. The CDR3 consists of 13 residues. CDR1 is LNHDA and CDR2 is SQIVND in the germline V gene (reference sequence). V lost 5 bases and J 8 bases, leaving 12 bases between the germline ends. CDR3 region: CASSPSAGEKLFF. The CDR3 DNA follows: TGTGCCAGTAGTCCTAGCGCTGGAGAAAAACTGTTTTTT.

The table lists this clonotype with many counts. The CDR3 bases are TGTGCCACCAGCGGAAAAGAGACCCAGTACTTC. As protein: CATSGKETQYF. The chain uses TRBV15 and TRBJ2-5; D remains ambiguous. CDR1 and CDR2 (germline): LNHNV, YYDKDF (reference sequence). The length of the CDR3 is 11 residues. V shed 5 bases and J shed 3 bases, with 4 bases lying between them.

Ten or more counts support this clonotype. V is TRBV19 and J is TRBJ2-1; TRBD1 matches 9 bases. Trimming took 7 bases from V and 3 from J; bases not matched to a gene: 4. Looked up from germline, CDR1 is LNHDA and CDR2 is SQIVND (reference sequence). The CDR3 is made up of 14 amino acids. The CDR3 bases are TGTGCCAGTACCAGACAGGGGGTCTACAATGAGCAGTTCTTC. This gives the protein CASTRQGVYNEQFF.

This clonotype came up many times. The rearrangement links TRBV7-2 to TRBJ2-1, with 12 bases fitting TRBD2. The CDR3 spans 15 residues. Germline V gives CDR1 SGHTA, CDR2 FQGNSA. With 5 bases clipped from V and 7 bases from J, the junction kept 6 bases outside the gene matches. CDR3: CASSPGLAGGNEQFF. In DNA, the CDR3 is TGTGCCAGCAGCCCGGGACTAGCGGGTGGGAATGAGCAGTTCTTC.

This clonotype was recorded at least ten times. The chain has TRBV10-3 and TRBJ1-2, with D possibly being TRBD1 (6 bases). Deletions cut 6 bases from V and 4 bases from J, with 18 bases between. This CDR3 region has 15 residues. Per the germline V gene, CDR1 is ENHRY and CDR2 is SYGVKD. CDR3 DNA: TGTGCCATCAGAAACGACCGACAGGCTACCTATGGCTACACCTTC. Its translation: CAIRNDRQATYGYTF.

This clonotype has ten or more counts. This chain uses TRBV3-1 with TRBJ2-5; D is unclear. The CDR3 extends over 14 amino acids. Germline V CDR1 and CDR2: LGHDT, YNNKEL (reference sequence). V was pared by 3 bases and J by 5 bases, with 13 bases between. In DNA form, the CDR3 reads TGTGCCAGCAGCCAGAGAGGTGCTCCCGAGACCCAGTACTTC. This sequence encodes CASSQRGAPETQYF.

Concerning this clonotype: A much bigger clone sits one base away, suggesting this may be a read error. The chain carries TRBV30 and TRBJ1-1, with D uncertain. This CDR3 spans 12 amino acids. Germline CDR1 GTSNPN, CDR2 SVGIG (reference sequence). Written as DNA, the CDR3 is TGTGTCTGGAGTTCGGGGAACACTGAAGCTTTCTTT. Its protein product is CVWSSGNTEAFF. The whole variable domain, remainder taken from reference TRBV30 and TRBJ1-1, is SQTIHQWPATLVQPVGSPLSLECTVEGTSNPNLYWYRQAAGRGLQLLFYSVGIGQISSEVPQNLSASRPQDRQFILSSKKLLLSDSGFYLCVWSSGNTEAFFGQGTRLTVV.

This clonotype was found many times. CDR3 sequence reads: CATSDDRERLNEQFF. CDR3 bases: TGTGCCACCAGTGACGACAGGGAAAGGTTAAATGAGCAGTTCTTC. The gene calls are TRBV24-1 and TRBJ2-1; 7 bases are a match to TRBD1. The ends lost 4 bases at V and 7 bases at J; junction bases unmatched: 9. CDR3 length: 15 residues. Germline loops: CDR1 KGHDR, CDR2 SFDVKD.

This clonotype appeared a few times. The rearrangement uses TRBV14 and TRBJ2-1; possible D gene TRBD2, 5 bases. CDR3 length equals 15 residues. With 4 bases removed from V and 4 bases from J, the gap between germline ends came to 14 bases. Germline CDR1 SGHDN, CDR2 FVKESK. DNA for the CDR3: TGTGCCAGCAGCCCGCGAGCGCGGGCATACAATGAGCAGTTCTTC. It specifies CASSPRARAYNEQFF. The complete variable domain, with remaining parts taken from reference TRBV14 and TRBJ2-1, reads EAGVTQFPSHSVIEKGQTVTLRCDPISGHDNLYWYRRVMGKEIKFLLHFVKESKQDESGMPNNRFLAERTGGTYSTLKVQPAELEDSGVYFCASSPRARAYNEQFFGPGTRLTVL.

This clonotype was seen at least ten times. The rearrangement uses TRBV12-3 or TRBV12-4 and TRBJ1-5, with D perhaps TRBD1 (5 bases). Trimming removed 3 bases at V and 4 bases at J, with 16 bases between. The CDR3 totals 16 residues. The CDR3 DNA follows: TGTGCCAGCAGTTTCTACCCCCTGGGGCTTAATCAGCCCCAGCATTTT. Residues: CASSFYPLGLNQPQHF.

This clonotype has at least ten counts. The chain is built from TRBV2 and TRBJ1-5; weak D call: TRBD1 (6 bases). V lost 6 bases and J 3 bases, leaving 21 bases between the germline ends. CDR1 is SNHLY and CDR2 is FYNNEI in the germline V gene. The length of the CDR3 is 17 residues. CDR3 coding DNA: TGTGCCAGCAGCGTGGATGAGGGGGGAGTAACCAATCAGCCCCAGCATTTT. This codes for CASSVDEGGVTNQPQHF.

This clonotype was seen more than once but under ten times. The chain joins TRBV5-1 to TRBJ2-3; D uncertain. V lost 0 bases and J lost 8, with 13 bases in between. The germline V gene encodes CDR1 SGHRS and CDR2 YFSETQ. This CDR3 spans 14 amino acids. Here the CDR3 DNA reads TGCGCCAGCAGCTTGGTGCAGTCCTATGGTACGCAGTATTTT. This translates into CASSLVQSYGTQYF.

The CDR3 nucleotides read TGTGCCAGCAGCCCCCCCGGGAGGCGGGAGACCCAGTACTTC. It codes for CASSPPGRRETQYF. The chain links TRBV7-3 to TRBJ2-5, with 7 positions matching TRBD2. The germline V gene encodes CDR1 SGHTA and CDR2 FQGTGA. V lost 5 bases and J lost 5; bases outside the gene matches: 8. The CDR3 runs to 14 residues.

This clonotype was seen at least ten times. This chain connects TRBV7-6 to TRBJ1-4, with no clear D. The CDR3 has 16 amino acids. Trimming took 6 bases from V and 0 from J, leaving 14 bases between them. Germline V gives CDR1 SGHVS, CDR2 FNYEAQ. CDR3 region: CASSPSRTATNEKLFF. CDR3 bases: TGTGCCAGCAGTCCCTCGCGCACGGCAACTAATGAAAAACTGTTTTTT.

J is TRBJ2-5 and V is TRBV18; D remains unclear. Germline CDR1 and CDR2: KGHSH and LQKENI. The germline V and J ends were trimmed by 0 bases and 5 bases, with 7 bases remaining between them. This CDR3 is 13 amino acids long. The CDR3 is CASSPPSVETQYF. CDR3 in DNA: TGTGCCAGCTCACCACCGTCGGTCGAGACCCAGTACTTC.

The sample holds many counts of this clonotype. This chain joins TRBV11-2 and TRBJ2-5; D gene unclear. The V gene lost 5 bases and the J gene lost 4 bases, with 5 bases spanning the gap. Germline V gene sequence: CDR1 SGHAT, CDR2 FQNNGV. This CDR3 is 11 amino acids long. Written as DNA, the CDR3 is TGTGCCAGCAGCCATTTAGAGACCCAGTACTTC. It codes for CASSHLETQYF. Supplemented by reference TRBV11-2 and TRBJ2-5, the full variable domain reads EAGVAQSPRYKIIEKRQSVAFWCNPISGHATLYWYQQILGQGPKLLIQFQNNGVVDDSQLPKDRFSAERLKGVDSTLKIQPAKLEDSAVYLCASSHLETQYFGPGTRLLVL.

The table lists this clonotype with many counts. The chain is built from TRBV7-7 and TRBJ2-3; D possibly corresponds to TRBD2 (6 bases). CDR1 and CDR2 from the germline V gene are SSHAT and FNYEAQ (reference sequence). V was trimmed by 5 bases and J by 4 bases, leaving 10 bases between them. The CDR3 is 13 residues long. CDR3 loop: CASSPGGPDTQYF. The CDR3 DNA sequence: TGTGCCAGCAGCCCCGGGGGTCCAGATACGCAGTATTTT. The variable domain in full, completed from reference TRBV7-7 and TRBJ2-3, reads GAGVSQSPRYKVTKRGQDVTLRCDPISSHATLYWYQQALGQGPEFLTYFNYEAQPDKSGLPSDRFSAERPEGSISTLTIQRTEQRDSAMYRCASSPGGPDTQYFGPGTRLTVL.